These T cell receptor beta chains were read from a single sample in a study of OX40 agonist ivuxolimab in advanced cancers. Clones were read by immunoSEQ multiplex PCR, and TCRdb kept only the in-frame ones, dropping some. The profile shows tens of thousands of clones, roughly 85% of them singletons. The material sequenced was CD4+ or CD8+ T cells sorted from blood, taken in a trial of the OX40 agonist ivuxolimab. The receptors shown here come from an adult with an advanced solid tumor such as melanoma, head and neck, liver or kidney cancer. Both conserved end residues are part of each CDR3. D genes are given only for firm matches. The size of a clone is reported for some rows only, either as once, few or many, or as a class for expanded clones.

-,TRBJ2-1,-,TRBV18,TGTGCCAGCTCAAGAGTTGGAGAGAATGAGCAGTTCTTC,CASSRVGENEQFF
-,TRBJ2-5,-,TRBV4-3,TGCGCCAGCAGCCAAGCGGGTCCGGGGTGGGAGACCCAGTACTTC,CASSQAGPGWETQYF
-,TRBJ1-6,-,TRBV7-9,TGTGCCAGCAGCCGGACCGACGGAAATTCACCCCTCCACTTT,CASSRTDGNSPLHF
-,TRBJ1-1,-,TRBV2,TGTGCCAGCAGTGAAGAGGGGAGCACTGAAGCTTTCTTT,CASSEEGSTEAFF
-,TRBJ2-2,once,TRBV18,TGTGCCAGCTCACCACCTCAGGCTAGCTTCAACACCGGGGAGCTGTTTTTT,CASSPPQASFNTGELFF
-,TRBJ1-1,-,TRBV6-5,TGTGCCAGCAGTTACAGGGGGAACACTGAAGCTTTCTTT,CASSYRGNTEAFF
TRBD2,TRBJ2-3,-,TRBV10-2,TGCGCCAACGACCAGCGGGGGCGCGAATCCCGCACAGATACGCAGTATTTT,CANDQRGRESRTDTQYF
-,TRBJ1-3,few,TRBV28,TGTGCCAGCAGTTCGGCGGCCGACCTCTCTGGAAACACCATATATTTT,CASSSAADLSGNTIYF
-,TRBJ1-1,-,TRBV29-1,TGCAGCTGCCTGAAGAACACTGAAGCTTTCTTT,CSCLKNTEAFF
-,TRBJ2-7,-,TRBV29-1,TGCAGCGGGTACTCGGGAGTTACCTACGAGCAGTACTTC,CSGYSGVTYEQYF
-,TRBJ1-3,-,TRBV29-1,TGCAGCGGCCCGGCCGGGTTTCAGAGGAACACCATATATTTT,CSGPAGFQRNTIYF
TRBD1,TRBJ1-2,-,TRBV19,TGTGCCAGTAGCTCAAGGGACAGGGATGGATCTGGCTACACCTTC,CASSSRDRDGSGYTF
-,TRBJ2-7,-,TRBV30,TGTGCCTCCACGAGTGGCCTGACCTACGAGCAGTACTTC,CASTSGLTYEQYF
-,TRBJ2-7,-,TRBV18,TGTGCCAGCTCACCTCCGGGTTGGAGCTCCTACGAGCAGTACTTC,CASSPPGWSSYEQYF
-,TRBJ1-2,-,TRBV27,TGTGCCAGCAGTCCGACCGCCCGGGCTCTCCCACTCGGCTACACCTTC,CASSPTARALPLGYTF
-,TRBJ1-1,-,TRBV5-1,TGCGCCAGCAGTAGCGCCCCCGACGGCACTGAAGCTTTCTTT,CASSSAPDGTEAFF
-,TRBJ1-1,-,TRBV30,TGTGCCTGGAGTGGAAGGGGCAAGGCCCTTGAAGCTTTCTTT,CAWSGRGKALEAFF
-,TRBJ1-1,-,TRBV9,TGTGCCAGCAGCGTAGGGGCGACCACTGCCATGAACACTGAAGCTTTCTTT,CASSVGATTAMNTEAFF
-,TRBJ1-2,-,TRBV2,TGTGCCAGCAGCACAGGGACCTATGGCTACACCTTC,CASSTGTYGYTF
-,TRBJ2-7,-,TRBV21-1,TGTGCCAGCAGCAACCGGGTCAACTACGAGCAGTACTTC,CASSNRVNYEQYF
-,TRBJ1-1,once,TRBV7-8,TGTGCCAGCAGCTTAAGACCGGAGGCAGTAACTGAAGCTTTCTTT,CASSLRPEAVTEAFF
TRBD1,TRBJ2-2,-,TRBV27,TGTGCCAGCAGTTCGCCGAGGGGCAGGGGGCAATTCGGGGAGCTGTTTTTT,CASSSPRGRGQFGELFF
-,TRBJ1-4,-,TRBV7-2,TGTGCCAGCAGCGAACAGGGTCTACCTAATGAAAAACTGTTTTTT,CASSEQGLPNEKLFF
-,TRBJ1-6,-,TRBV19,TGTGCCAGTAGTATAGTTATCGGGGGCGCGGGTTCACCCCTCCACTTT,CASSIVIGGAGSPLHF
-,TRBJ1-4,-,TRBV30,TGTGCCTGGAGTGTAACTCCGCGTAATGAAAAACTGTTTTTT,CAWSVTPRNEKLFF
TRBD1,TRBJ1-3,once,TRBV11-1,TGTGCCAGCAGCCCGAGACAGGGCTTCTCTGGAAACACCATATATTTT,CASSPRQGFSGNTIYF
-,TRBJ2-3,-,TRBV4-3,TGCGCCAGCAGCCTATCGACCGCGGATACGCAGTATTTT,CASSLSTADTQYF
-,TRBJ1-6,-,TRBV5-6,TGTGCCAGCAGCTCTGGACAAATCTATAATTCACCCCTCCACTTT,CASSSGQIYNSPLHF
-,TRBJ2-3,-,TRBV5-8,TGTGCCAGCACCCGGGGGCAGGAGGAGGGTACGCAGTATTTT,CASTRGQEEGTQYF
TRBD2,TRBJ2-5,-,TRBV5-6,TGTGCCAGCAGCTGGGTGGAGCGGGGGTCGGAGACCCAGTACTTC,CASSWVERGSETQYF
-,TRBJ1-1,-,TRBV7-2,TGTGCCAGCAGCTATCAGGAACTGACTGAAGCTTTCTTT,CASSYQELTEAFF
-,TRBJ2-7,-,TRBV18,TGTGCCAGCTCACCTCCGGGGGGCCATCGATACGAGCAGTACTTC,CASSPPGGHRYEQYF
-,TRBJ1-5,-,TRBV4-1,TGCGCCAGCAGCCGGACACCTTATAGCAATCAGCCCCAGCATTTT,CASSRTPYSNQPQHF
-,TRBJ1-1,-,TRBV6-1,TGTGCCAGCAGTCCACAACGGCGGGGGCTCACTGAAGCTTTCTTT,CASSPQRRGLTEAFF
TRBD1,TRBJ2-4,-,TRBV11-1,TGTGCCAGCAGCTTAGATCCGGGACAGGGCCAAAACATTCAGTACTTC,CASSLDPGQGQNIQYF
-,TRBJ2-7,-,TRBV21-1,TGTGCCAGCACCAACGGCAGTGATTCCTACGAGCAGTACTTC,CASTNGSDSYEQYF
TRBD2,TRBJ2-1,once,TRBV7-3,TGTGCCAGCAGCCCCCAAGTTGCGGGGGGCTACAATGAGCAGTTCTTC,CASSPQVAGGYNEQFF
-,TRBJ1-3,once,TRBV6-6,TGTGCCAGTCACTCGGGCATCTCTGGAAACACCATATATTTT,CASHSGISGNTIYF
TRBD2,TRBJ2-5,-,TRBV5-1,TGCGCCAGCAGCTTGGCAGGACGGGAGGAAGAGACCCAGTACTTC,CASSLAGREEETQYF
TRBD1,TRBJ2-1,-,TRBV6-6,TGTGCCAGCAGAGGGACAGGGGGCTTCTCCTACAATGAGCAGTTCTTC,CASRGTGGFSYNEQFF
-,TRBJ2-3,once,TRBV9,TGTGCCAGCAGCGTAGCCCCTGCGGCGGGCACAGATACGCAGTATTTT,CASSVAPAAGTDTQYF
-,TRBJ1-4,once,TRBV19,TGTGCCAGTAGTATCAGGCTGGGTTTTCTGTTTTTT,CASSIRLGFLFF
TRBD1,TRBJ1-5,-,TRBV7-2,TGTGCCAGCAGCTTTAGACAGGGTAGCAATCAGCCCCAGCATTTT,CASSFRQGSNQPQHF
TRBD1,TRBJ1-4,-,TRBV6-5,TGTGCCAGCAAACGAACGGGACAGGGAAATGAAAAACTGTTTTTT,CASKRTGQGNEKLFF
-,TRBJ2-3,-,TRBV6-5,TGTGCCAGCAGTTACAGGGGCGGGGTCGGCACAGATACGCAGTATTTT,CASSYRGGVGTDTQYF
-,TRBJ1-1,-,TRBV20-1,TGCAGTGCTAGAGTCGGAGGGCTGGCTTTCTTT,CSARVGGLAFF
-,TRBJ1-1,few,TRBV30,TGTGCCTGGGACAGGTTGGGGACTGAAGCTTTCTTT,CAWDRLGTEAFF
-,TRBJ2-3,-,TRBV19,TGTGCCAGTAGGCAGACACGTAGGGTGGATACGCAGTATTTT,CASRQTRRVDTQYF
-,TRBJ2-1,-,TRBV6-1,TGTGCCAGCCACGAACAGTTAGGATCCTACAATGAGCAGTTCTTC,CASHEQLGSYNEQFF
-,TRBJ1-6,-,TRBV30,TGTGCCTGGAGTGTCGTCAGGACTGGGCAGCATAATTCACCCCTCCACTTT,CAWSVVRTGQHNSPLHF
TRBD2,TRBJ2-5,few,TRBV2,TGTGCCACCGAGGTGGCTAGCGGGGGAGAGACCCAGTACTTC,CATEVASGGETQYF
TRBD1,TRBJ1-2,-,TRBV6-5,TGTGCCAGCAGTTACTCCCGGACAGGGGGCGGCTATGGCTACACCTTC,CASSYSRTGGGYGYTF
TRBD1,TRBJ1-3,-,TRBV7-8,TGTGCCAGCAGCCTAGGGGGACAGTCCTCTGGAAACACCATATATTTT,CASSLGGQSSGNTIYF
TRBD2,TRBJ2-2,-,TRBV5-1,TGCGCCAGCAGCCCGAAACGGACTAGCGGGGGGAGGTACACCGGGGAGCTGTTTTTT,CASSPKRTSGGRYTGELFF
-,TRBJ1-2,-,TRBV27,TGTGCCAGCAGTCCGAAAGCGGCGTTTGCTAACTATGGCTACACCTTC,CASSPKAAFANYGYTF
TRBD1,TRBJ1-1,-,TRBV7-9,TGTGCCAGCAGCTTAGGGGGCCAGGGGGCCACTGAAGCTTTCTTT,CASSLGGQGATEAFF
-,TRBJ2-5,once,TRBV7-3,TGTGCCAGCAGCTTAACAGGAGAAGAGACCCAGTACTTC,CASSLTGEETQYF